The 25 T cell receptor beta chains in this list originate from one sample, sequenced in a study of response to subunit inactivated influenza vaccine. In TCRdb, the RT-PCR reads were re-called with MiXCR into one record per CDR3 protein. The data show hundreds of thousands of distinct CDR3 sequences, approximately 7.6% seen once. Material: PBMCs from blood, obtained less than 30 months after vaccination. The receptors were sampled from a man aged 50-75 years who received an inactivated influenza vaccine.

This clonotype has ten or more counts. The chain combines TRBV6-2 or TRBV6-3 with TRBJ1-5; D is unresolved. The CDR3 totals 12 residues. Germline-derived CDR1 and CDR2 are MNHEY and SVGEGT. The V end lost 5 bases, the J end lost 7 bases, and 9 bases lay between the germline ends. The DNA of the CDR3 is TGTGCCAGCAGTACACCCAGGCAGCCCCAGCATTTT. It specifies CASSTPRQPQHF.

This clonotype has a count of ten or more. The chain employs TRBV12-3 or TRBV12-4 and TRBJ2-7; D is unclear. Trimming removed 5 bases from V and 2 bases from J, with 19 bases in between. This CDR3 is built from 16 residues. In DNA, the CDR3 is TGTGCCAGCAGTCTAGGACCCGTCGGCTCTACCTACGAGCAGTACTTC. Amino acids: CASSLGPVGSTYEQYF.

The sample holds many counts of this clonotype. The gene calls are TRBV12-3 or TRBV12-4 and TRBJ2-7; 10 bases map to TRBD2. V dropped 2 bases and J dropped 7; count of bases not matched to a gene: 2. The CDR3 extends over 13 amino acids. As DNA, the CDR3 is TGTGCCAGCAGTTTATTACTAGCGGGAGAGCAGTACTTC. Amino acid sequence: CASSLLLAGEQYF.

The chain employs TRBV19 and TRBJ2-1; TRBD2 aligns across 10 bases. The V gene end was trimmed by 3 bases and the J gene end by 8 bases; junction bases not matched to a gene: 7. CDR3 length equals 15 residues. The germline CDR1 and CDR2 sequences are LNHDA and SQIVND (reference sequence). CDR3 sequence (DNA): TGTGCCAGTAGTATCCCACTAGCGGGGACCTATGAGCAGTTCTTC. It is translated as CASSIPLAGTYEQFF.

This clonotype was seen ten or more times. The rearrangement links TRBV6-2 or TRBV6-3 to TRBJ2-7; 11 bases line up with TRBD2. Germline V CDR1 and CDR2: MNHEY, SVGEGT. J was trimmed by 5 bases and V by 6 bases; bases with no gene match: 9. This CDR3 spans 15 amino acids. CDR3 nucleotides: TGTGCCAGCAGAAGAGATCTAGCGGGAGGTAACGAGCAGTACTTC. This codes for CASRRDLAGGNEQYF.

The rearrangement links TRBV7-2 to TRBJ2-3, with TRBD2 matching over 12 bases. Trimming at V came to 2 bases and at J to 1 base, leaving 1 base not matched to a gene. The CDR3 has 16 residues. Germline V gives CDR1 SGHTA, CDR2 FQGNSA. DNA for the CDR3: TGTGCCAGCAGCTTACCTAGCGGGGGGGGCACAGATACGCAGTATTTT. As protein: CASSLPSGGGTDTQYF.

A few counts support this clonotype. This chain's CDR3 is CASSQDSPGYTF. The DNA of the CDR3 is TGCGCCAGCAGTCAGGACAGTCCTGGCTACACCTTC. The chain is built from TRBV23-1 and TRBJ1-2; weak D call: TRBD1 (6 bases). TRBV23-1 falls under the ORF class, with uncertain function. Trimming shortened V by 3 bases and J by 7 bases, and 9 bases separated the two germline ends. This CDR3 comprises 12 residues.

This chain uses TRBV28 with TRBJ1-4; the D is unclear. This CDR3 is 12 amino acids long. Trimming stripped 10 bases from V and 10 bases from J, with 16 bases between. Germline V lookup: CDR1 MDHEN, CDR2 SYDVKM. DNA for the CDR3: TGTGCCATCCAAAGCTCAAGTGGAAAACTGTTTTTT. Protein: CAIQSSSGKLFF.

This clonotype was found a few times. This sequence joins TRBV6-1 and TRBJ2-3, with a weak D call TRBD2 (6 bases). Germline values: CDR1 MNHNS, CDR2 SASEGT. The length of the CDR3 is 15 residues. Trimming pared 6 bases from V and 0 bases from J, leaving 13 bases between. The CDR3 nucleotides read TGTGCCAGCAGGGCCGCGGGGACTAGCACAGATACGCAGTATTTT. This sequence encodes CASRAAGTSTDTQYF.

The V call is TRBV25-1, the J call TRBJ2-2; D gene unclear. The germline V gene encodes CDR1 MGHDK and CDR2 SYGVNS. The CDR3 is 12 amino acids. Trimming pared 8 bases from V and 5 bases from J, leaving 9 bases between. CDR3 nucleotides: TGTGCCAGCGGGGTGGGGACCGGGGAGCTGTTTTTT. This sequence encodes CASGVGTGELFF.

This clonotype showed up just a few times. V is TRBV20-1 and J is TRBJ2-3, with D perhaps being TRBD1 or TRBD2 (5 bases each). The CDR3 is 13 amino acids. Germline V lookup: CDR1 DFQATT, CDR2 SNEGSKA (reference sequence). V was cut by 6 bases and J by 1 base, with 11 bases left in between. CDR3 region: CSASWDRTDTQYF. The CDR3, as DNA: TGCAGTGCCTCCTGGGACCGCACAGATACGCAGTATTTT.

This clonotype was seen ten or more times. The chain carries TRBV12-3 or TRBV12-4 and TRBJ2-1; TRBD1 is a possible D gene (5 bases). The CDR3 is made up of 14 amino acids. Trimming pared 0 bases from V and 6 bases from J, leaving 9 bases between. CDR3 DNA sequence: TGTGCCAGCAGTTTAGCCAGGGAAATCAATGAGCAGTTCTTC. It yields the protein CASSLAREINEQFF.

J is TRBJ2-4 and V is TRBV28, with D perhaps assigned TRBD1 or TRBD2 (6 bases each). Germline CDR1 is MDHEN and CDR2 is SYDVKM. The CDR3 loop spans 17 amino acids. V was cut by 2 bases and J by 6 bases, with 20 bases left in between. CDR3 sequence (DNA): TGTGCCAGCAGTTTAATCCTACCCGGAGGGGGTTTAAACATTCAGTACTTC. Translating it yields CASSLILPGGGLNIQYF.

This clonotype was seen more than once but under ten times. The chain recombines TRBV12-3 or TRBV12-4 with TRBJ1-1, with D tentatively TRBD1 (6 bases). The V end was cut by 1 base, the J end by 6 bases, with 9 bases between. CDR3 size: 13 residues. Written as DNA, the CDR3 is TGTGCCAGCAGTTTAGGAACAGGGCCTGAAGCTTTCTTT. Translated: CASSLGTGPEAFF.

The chain couples TRBV20-1 to TRBJ2-7; D possibly corresponds to TRBD1 (6 bases). Germline CDR1 DFQATT, CDR2 SNEGSKA (reference sequence). Trimming left V 0 bases short and J 4 bases short, with 13 bases between. The CDR3 contains 14 residues. The CDR3 loop reads CSARENLRGYEQYF. Written as DNA, the CDR3 is TGCAGTGCTAGAGAGAATCTCAGGGGATACGAGCAGTACTTC.

The V and J genes are TRBV12-3 or TRBV12-4 and TRBJ1-5; 8 bases align to TRBD1. With V trimmed by 8 bases and J by 0 bases, 6 bases remained unmatched. The CDR3 runs 15 residues. Here the CDR3 DNA reads TGTGCCAGCCAATCAGGGGGCTCTAGCAATCAGCCCCAGCATTTT. It is translated as CASQSGGSSNQPQHF.

This clonotype turned up a few times. The chain employs TRBV9 and TRBJ1-3; D is unresolved. V was trimmed by 2 bases and J by 4 bases, leaving 13 bases between them. The CDR3 is made up of 15 amino acids. Germline V CDR1 and CDR2: SGDLS, YYNGEE. CDR3 DNA sequence: TGTGCCAGCAGCGTGGACGGAGTCCCAGGAAACACCATATATTTT. It specifies CASSVDGVPGNTIYF. The whole variable domain, filled in from reference TRBV9 and TRBJ1-3, reads DSGVTQTPKHLITATGQRVTLRCSPRSGDLSVYWYQQSLDQGLQFLIQYYNGEERAKGNILERFSAQQFPDLHSELNLSSLELGDSALYFCASSVDGVPGNTIYFGEGSWLTVV.

Many counts were recorded for this clonotype. This rearrangement joins TRBV12-3 or TRBV12-4 to TRBJ1-2; 12 bases are shared with TRBD1. The trim removed 6 bases at V and 6 bases at J, leaving 11 bases unmatched. The CDR3 loop spans 16 amino acids. The chain's CDR3 is CASSPAPGQGAHGYTF. In nucleotides, the CDR3 is TGTGCCAGCAGCCCGGCCCCGGGACAGGGGGCCCATGGCTACACCTTC.

This clonotype was observed a few times. This chain uses TRBV12-3 or TRBV12-4 with TRBJ2-5; D may be TRBD1 (5 bases). V dropped 3 bases and J dropped 2 bases, with 10 bases sitting between them. The CDR3 runs 14 residues. The CDR3 coding sequence is TGTGCCAGCAGTTTCGACAGTGTGCAAGAGACCCAGTACTTC. Protein sequence: CASSFDSVQETQYF.

This clonotype was seen only a few times. The V gene is TRBV9, the J gene TRBJ1-3; D is ambiguous. The CDR3 spans 15 residues. The ends were cut back, 4 bases at V and 0 bases at J, with 11 bases in the middle. From germline, CDR1 is SGDLS and CDR2 YYNGEE. The CDR3 loop reads CASSYGRSSGNTIYF. Here the CDR3 DNA reads TGTGCCAGCAGCTACGGACGGAGCTCTGGAAACACCATATATTTT.

This clonotype showed up many times. CDR3 DNA sequence: TGCAGTGCTCCTTCTAGCGGGGGGGCCGGTTCAGCAGATACGCAGTATTTT. Its protein product is CSAPSSGGAGSADTQYF. This chain uses TRBV20-1 with TRBJ2-3, with TRBD2 identical over 12 bases. The CDR3 runs 17 residues. Germline V CDR1 and CDR2: DFQATT, SNEGSKA (reference sequence). Trimming cost V 5 bases and J 4 bases; bases outside gene matches: 13.

There are a few counts of this clonotype. This chain uses TRBV20-1 with TRBJ2-4, with 8 bases matching TRBD2. The ends lost 4 bases at V and 4 bases at J; junction bases unmatched: 9. The CDR3 is 15 residues long. Germline V gene lookup returns CDR1 DFQATT and CDR2 SNEGSKA (reference sequence). DNA of the CDR3: TGCAGTGCTACGGACCCCAAGCGGGGGAAAAACATTCAGTACTTC. Residues: CSATDPKRGKNIQYF.

This clonotype has ten or more counts. The genes are TRBV12-3 or TRBV12-4 and TRBJ2-7, with D unclear. The germline V and J ends were trimmed by 3 bases and 1 base, with 10 bases remaining between them. This CDR3 has 14 amino acids. Here the CDR3 reads CASSFAGYSYEQYF. The CDR3 bases are TGTGCCAGCAGTTTTGCCGGGTATTCCTACGAGCAGTACTTC.

This clonotype came up a few times. This chain joins TRBV3-1 and TRBJ2-3, with 9 nucleotides matching TRBD2. Germline CDR1 LGHDT, CDR2 YNNKEL (reference sequence). V dropped 4 bases and J dropped 4; count of bases not matched to a gene: 9. The CDR3 contains 16 residues. In DNA, the CDR3 is TGTGCCAGCAGCCTGAGGGGTAGCGGGAGTTCAGATACGCAGTATTTT. Protein: CASSLRGSGSSDTQYF.

This clonotype occurred many times. V is TRBV12-3 or TRBV12-4 and J is TRBJ1-4, with D perhaps TRBD1 (5 bases). The CDR3 consists of 14 residues. V gave up 3 bases and J gave up 4 bases, with 9 bases separating them. The CDR3 bases are TGTGCCAGCAGTTTCAGGACACATAATGAAAAACTGTTTTTT. It specifies CASSFRTHNEKLFF.